This entry concerns a single TCR beta chain. What it binds is unknown. The V gene's germline CDR1 is SEHNR and CDR2 FQNEAQ (reference sequence). The CDR3 consists of 13 residues. The V gene lost 5 bases and the J gene lost 2 bases, with 9 bases spanning the gap. The data originate from a study of OX40 agonist ivuxolimab in advanced cancers. Whole-study findings and limits: The authors did not determine the antigen specificity of the expanded peripheral T cells.

Only in-frame clones appear in the TCRdb table, and some are missing; sequencing was by immunoSEQ multiplex PCR. The repertoire includes more than 65,000 clones, 92% of them detected once, and roughly 9% sits in the top ten. Sample: CD4+ or CD8+ T cells sorted from blood, taken in a trial of the OX40 agonist ivuxolimab. This TCR was sampled from an adult with an advanced solid tumor such as melanoma, head and neck, liver or kidney cancer. This sequence joins TRBV7-9 and TRBJ2-5; possibly TRBD1 for D (7 bases). The CDR3 here is CASSPGGQETQYF. The CDR3 bases are TGTGCCAGCAGCCCAGGGGGGCAAGAGACCCAGTACTTC. Supplemented by reference TRBV7-9 and TRBJ2-5, the full variable domain reads DTGVSQNPRHKITKRGQNVTFRCDPISEHNRLYWYRQTLGQGPEFLTYFQNEAQLEKSRLLSDRFSAERPKGSFSTLEIQRTEQGDSAMYLCASSPGGQETQYFGPGTRLLVL.